This T cell receptor beta chain came from a study of memory CD4+ T cells and cytomegalovirus serostatus. This clone was seen only a few times. Single viable CD3+CD4+CD8-CD45RO+ cells were sorted as the memory CD4+ T cells. CDR1 and CDR2 (germline): MGHDK, SYGVNS. Trimming took off 3 bases at V and 1 base at J, with 18 bases between the two ends. The CDR3 has 17 residues. Here immunoSEQ multiplex PCR was the method, and the copy in TCRdb shows in-frame clones only, minus some. The sample shows about 54,000 clones, about three quarters of them seen only once. V and J are TRBV25-1 and TRBJ1-1, with D perhaps matching TRBD1 (5 bases). The sequencing input was memory CD4+ T cells from blood. The TCR comes from an adult in good health and CMV-seropositive. CDR3 sequence reads: CASSDLNRGAGNTEAFF. The DNA for the CDR3 is TGTGCCAGCAGTGACCTAAACCGCGGGGCCGGGAACACTGAAGCTTTCTTT.